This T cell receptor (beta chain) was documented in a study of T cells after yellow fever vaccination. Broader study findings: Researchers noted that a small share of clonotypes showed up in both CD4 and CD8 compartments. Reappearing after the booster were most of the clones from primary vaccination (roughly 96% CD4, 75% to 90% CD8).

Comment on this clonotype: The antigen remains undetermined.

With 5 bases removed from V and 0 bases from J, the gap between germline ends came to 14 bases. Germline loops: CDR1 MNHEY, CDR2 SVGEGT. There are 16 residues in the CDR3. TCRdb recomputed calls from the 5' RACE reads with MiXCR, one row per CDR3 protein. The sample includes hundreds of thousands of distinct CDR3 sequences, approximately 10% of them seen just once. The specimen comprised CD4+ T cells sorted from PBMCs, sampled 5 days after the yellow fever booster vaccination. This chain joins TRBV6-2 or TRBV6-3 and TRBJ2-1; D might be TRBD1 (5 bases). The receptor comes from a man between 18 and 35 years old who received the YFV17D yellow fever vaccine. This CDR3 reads CASSTPHRSSYNEQFF. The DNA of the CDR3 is TGTGCCAGCAGTACCCCCCACAGGAGCTCCTACAATGAGCAGTTCTTC.